Sequencing of this T cell receptor (beta chain) was carried out in a study of cytomegalovirus exposure and HLA in healthy donors. Study findings and constraints: The likely explanation for a cluster of highly shared sequence variants was sequencing artifact.

This CDR3 comprises 15 residues. The V gene lost 3 bases and the J gene lost 0 bases, with 10 bases spanning the gap. From germline, CDR1 is MNHEY and CDR2 SVGAGI. The PCR was carried out with 60 Vbeta primers and 13 Jbeta primers. Profiled with immunoSEQ multiplex PCR; TCRdb holds only in-frame clones, not every one. The sample has tens of thousands of clones, roughly 65% seen once. A word on this clone: What it binds is not known.

V and J are TRBV6-5 and TRBJ2-3, with a possible D match to TRBD2 (6 bases). Sequencing input: PBMCs. The TCR originated in a male donor in good health and CMV-seropositive. This CDR3 is CASSYMSGSTDTQYF. The CDR3 coding sequence is TGTGCCAGCAGTTATATGAGCGGGAGCACAGATACGCAGTATTTT.